What follows is one T cell receptor beta chain and its context. The antigen this receptor binds is unknown. The record has no base qualities; no much larger clone is one base away. These data originate in a study of shared clonotypes between healthy human individuals (dated by TCRdb to the early 2020s). Notes on the research overall: A couple of women and a few men aged 18 to 49 years were included in the cohort. Per donor, leukapheresis produced somewhere between about 0.8 and 9.5 billion PBMCs. To increase sequencing depth and limit assay-specific biases, TCR repertoire library preparation and sequencing were carried out by different laboratories using diverse techniques. For each donor, three plates each were used for CD4 naive and CD4 memory, two plates were used for CD8 naive, and one plate was used for CD8 memory. To estimate repertoire size and how much clonotype sharing occurs between individuals, the study deeply sequenced the blood TCR repertoires of about five healthy adults. Beyond this particular receptor, the publication reports: Naive subsets generally had larger estimated clonotype richness than memory subsets did. Only blood was sampled, and tissue TCR repertoires likely differ from those in blood. The genetic and exposure-history diversity represented was limited by the small number of donors. Around 5% of naive CD4, roughly 3.6% of naive CD8, 2% to 2.5% of memory CD4, and 0.4% of memory CD8 clonotypes were shared across several donors. Clonotypes shared by all four sorted-subset donors showed higher generation probabilities than non-shared clonotypes. Based on pairwise subsampling, the degree of clonotype sharing among donors was expected to be affected by sequencing depth. Incomplete sequencing was indicated by rarefaction of sorted-subset datasets, despite the large sequencing depth.

Using the deep immunoSEQ assay, TCR CDR3 regions were amplified from genomic DNA by multiplex PCR. Extracted genomic DNA from each cell subset was spread evenly across all wells of several immunoSEQ 96-well plates, with each plate serving as a replicate. Each replicate PCR for sorted subsets received about 220 ng genomic DNA, equal to about 30,000 T cell genomes. Purified libraries were measured with a Qubit 3.0 fluorometer, size-checked on a Bioanalyzer 2100, and measured again with the KAPA Library Quantification kit. Every immunoSEQ 96-well plate was sequenced on a separate single-read 150-cycle Illumina NextSeq 550 flow cell. In the authors' own workflow: Because only junctional sequences without quality scores were contained in the immunoSEQ output, filtering matching that applied to full-length reads could not be performed. Sequences were annotated with PyIR, a Python wrapper for IgBLAST v1.9, using IMGT germline references to assign V/J genes and CDR3. Reads were filtered out if the reads had weak V/J assignments (E-value above 1e-6), no CDR3, stop codons, out-of-frame junctions, or ambiguous translated residues. V3J clonotypes were defined as sequences sharing an identical inferred V gene, J gene, and CDR3 amino acid sequence. The percentage overlap between two repertoires was calculated by dividing the number of shared unique clonotypes by the size of the smaller repertoire. RTK rarefaction, the Chao1 estimator, and Recon v2.1 estimates of unobserved clonotypes were used to assess repertoire richness. For all TCRbeta clonotypes obtained by the gDNA method from several donors, generation probabilities were computed with OLGA. TCRdb took this table from immuneACCESS and kept in-frame rearrangements with V and J called. Such tables lack part of the clones; where checked against another copy, unresolved V genes explain under half of the gap, and the rest is unexplained. For V, J and clone size, that table is used; D and trimming come from the DNA. This sample is represented by around 2,100,000 clones; around 96% of them were singletons. The top ten clones comprise more than 0.9% of the sample.

For the CD8 naive samples, CD45RO-negative cells were positively selected for CCR7, yielding a CD45RA+CCR7+ population from which TemRA cells were excluded. Donors were healthy HIV-negative adults with no recently reported acute infections or vaccinations. Every donor was a Caucasian adult living in Nashville, Tennessee, USA. Blood was obtained by leukapheresis, after which PBMCs were separated by Ficoll-Histopaque density gradient centrifugation and cryopreserved in liquid nitrogen vapor phase. Purity and quantity of every magnetically sorted T cell population were checked by analytical flow cytometry. Genomic DNA was isolated from every sorted fraction and measured by UV absorbance on a Nanodrop 2000c. There are 17 amino acids in the CDR3, from cysteine to phenylalanine inclusive. Left in the record is the CDR3 DNA by itself, 51 bases read in frame from the first base.

The sample taken for sequencing was naive CD8+ T cells sorted from blood. The cell subset or site label for this specimen denotes: CD45RA+CCR7+. In this chain, TRBV21-1 is recombined with TRBJ1-6; no DNA check was done on the table's D call, TRBD1. TRBV21-1 is flagged as a pseudogene. This TCR was recovered from a man aged 18 to 30 in good health. The CDR3 here reads CASSSWPGKTYNSPLHF. In nucleotides, the sequence is TGTGCCAGCAGCAGCTGGCCAGGGAAGACCTATAATTCACCCCTCCACTTT.